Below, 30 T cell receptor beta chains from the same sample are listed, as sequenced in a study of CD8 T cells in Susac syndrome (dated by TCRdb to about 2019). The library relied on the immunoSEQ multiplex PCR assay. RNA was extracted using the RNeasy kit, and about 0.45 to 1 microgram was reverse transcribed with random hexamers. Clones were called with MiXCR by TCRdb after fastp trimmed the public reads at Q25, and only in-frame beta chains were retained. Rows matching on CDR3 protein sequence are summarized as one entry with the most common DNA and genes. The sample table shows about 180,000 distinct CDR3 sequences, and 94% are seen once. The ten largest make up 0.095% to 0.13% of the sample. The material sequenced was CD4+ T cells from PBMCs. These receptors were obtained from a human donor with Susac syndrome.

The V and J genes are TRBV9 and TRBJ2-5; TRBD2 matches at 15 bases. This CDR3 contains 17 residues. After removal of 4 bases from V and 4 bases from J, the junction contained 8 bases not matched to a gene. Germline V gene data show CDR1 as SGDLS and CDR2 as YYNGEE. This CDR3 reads CASSLGTSGGSRETQYF. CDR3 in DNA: TGTGCCAGCAGCCTCGGGACTAGCGGGGGGTCGAGAGAGACCCAGTACTTC.

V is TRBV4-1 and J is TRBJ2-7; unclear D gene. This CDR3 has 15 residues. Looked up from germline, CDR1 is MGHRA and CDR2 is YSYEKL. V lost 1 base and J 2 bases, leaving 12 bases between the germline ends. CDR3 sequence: CASSQGRIEPYEQYF. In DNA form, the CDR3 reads TGCGCCAGCAGCCAAGGCAGGATCGAGCCCTACGAGCAGTACTTC.

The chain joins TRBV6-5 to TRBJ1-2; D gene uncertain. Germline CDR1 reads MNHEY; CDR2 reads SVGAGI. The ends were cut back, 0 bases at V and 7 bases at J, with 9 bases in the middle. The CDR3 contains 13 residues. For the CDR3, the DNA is TGTGCCAGCAGTTACTCGGGATCTGGTGGCTACACCTTC. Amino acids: CASSYSGSGGYTF.

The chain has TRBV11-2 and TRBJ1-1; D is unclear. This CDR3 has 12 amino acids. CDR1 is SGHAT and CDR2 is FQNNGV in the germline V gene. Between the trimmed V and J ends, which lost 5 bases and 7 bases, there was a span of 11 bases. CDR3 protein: CASSRAGNEAFF. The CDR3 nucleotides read TGTGCCAGCAGCCGAGCGGGAAATGAAGCTTTCTTT.

The CDR3 DNA follows: TGTGCCAGCAGGACGGGGCAGCCTAATTCACCCCTCCACTTT. It is translated as CASRTGQPNSPLHF. V is TRBV6-1 and J is TRBJ1-6; D might be TRBD1 (5 bases). V was shortened by 6 bases and J by 6 bases, with 12 bases between the two germline ends. The CDR3 is made up of 14 amino acids. CDR1 is MNHNS, CDR2 SASEGT, per germline.

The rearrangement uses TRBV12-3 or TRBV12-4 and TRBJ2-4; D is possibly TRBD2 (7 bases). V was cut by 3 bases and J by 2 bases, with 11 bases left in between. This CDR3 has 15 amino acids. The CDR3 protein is CASSFRGASKNIQYF. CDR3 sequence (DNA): TGTGCCAGCAGTTTCCGGGGGGCATCCAAAAACATTCAGTACTTC.

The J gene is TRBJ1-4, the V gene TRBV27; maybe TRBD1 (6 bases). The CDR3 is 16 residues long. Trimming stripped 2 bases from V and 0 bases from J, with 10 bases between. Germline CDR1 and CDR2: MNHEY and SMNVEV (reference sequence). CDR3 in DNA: TGTGCCAGCAGTTTAAAAGGGGGTGCAACTAATGAAAAACTGTTTTTT. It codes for CASSLKGGATNEKLFF.

The CDR3 spells CASSSWTRGREQYF. The CDR3, as DNA: TGTGCCAGCAGCTCGTGGACTAGAGGTCGCGAGCAGTACTTC. The V and J genes are TRBV14 and TRBJ2-7, with 7 nucleotides matching TRBD2. The CDR3 sequence is 14 residues long. From germline, CDR1 is SGHDN and CDR2 FVKESK. Trimming at V came to 5 bases and at J to 6 bases, leaving 10 bases not matched to a gene.

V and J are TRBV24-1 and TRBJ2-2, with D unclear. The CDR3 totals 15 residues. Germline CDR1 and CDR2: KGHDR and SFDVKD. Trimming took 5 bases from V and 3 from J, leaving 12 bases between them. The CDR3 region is CATSGVGRDTGELFF. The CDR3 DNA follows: TGTGCCACCAGTGGAGTTGGGCGCGACACCGGGGAGCTGTTTTTT.

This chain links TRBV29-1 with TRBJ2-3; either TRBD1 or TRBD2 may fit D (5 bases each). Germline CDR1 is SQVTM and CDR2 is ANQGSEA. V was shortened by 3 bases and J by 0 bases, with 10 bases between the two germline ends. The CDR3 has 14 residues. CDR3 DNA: TGCAGCGTTGACGGGGCTTCTAGCACAGATACGCAGTATTTT. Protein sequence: CSVDGASSTDTQYF.

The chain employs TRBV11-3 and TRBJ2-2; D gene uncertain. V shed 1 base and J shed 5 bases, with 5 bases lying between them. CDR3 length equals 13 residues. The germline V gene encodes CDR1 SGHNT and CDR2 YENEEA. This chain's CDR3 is CASSLVATGELFF. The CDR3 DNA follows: TGTGCCAGCAGCTTAGTGGCGACCGGGGAGCTGTTTTTT.

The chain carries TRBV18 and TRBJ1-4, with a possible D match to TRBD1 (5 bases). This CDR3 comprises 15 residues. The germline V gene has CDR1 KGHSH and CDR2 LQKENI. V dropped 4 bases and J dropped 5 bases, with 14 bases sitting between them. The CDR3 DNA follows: TGTGCCAGCTCACTGGTACAGGCCCCCAATGAAAAACTGTTTTTT. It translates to CASSLVQAPNEKLFF.

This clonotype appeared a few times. This chain's CDR3 is CASSFSEGETQYF. DNA for the CDR3: TGTGCCAGCAGCTTCTCGGAAGGAGAGACCCAGTACTTC. The chain recombines TRBV11-2 with TRBJ2-5; D gene uncertain. Germline V lookup: CDR1 SGHAT, CDR2 FQNNGV. V lost 3 bases to trimming and J lost 4 bases, with 9 bases between them. This CDR3 is 13 amino acids long.

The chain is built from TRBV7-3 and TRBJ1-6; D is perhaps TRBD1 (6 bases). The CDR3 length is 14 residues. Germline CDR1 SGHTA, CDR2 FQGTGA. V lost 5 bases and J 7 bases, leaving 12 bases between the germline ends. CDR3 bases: TGTGCCAGCAGCAGGGGGGTAGGAAATTCACCCCTCCACTTT. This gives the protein CASSRGVGNSPLHF.

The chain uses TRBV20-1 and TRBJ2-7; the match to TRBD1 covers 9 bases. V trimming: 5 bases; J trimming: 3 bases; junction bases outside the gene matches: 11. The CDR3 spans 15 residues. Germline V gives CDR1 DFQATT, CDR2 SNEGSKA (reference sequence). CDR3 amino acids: CSAPPPGQGYYEQYF. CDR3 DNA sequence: TGCAGTGCTCCGCCTCCGGGACAGGGTTACTACGAGCAGTACTTC.

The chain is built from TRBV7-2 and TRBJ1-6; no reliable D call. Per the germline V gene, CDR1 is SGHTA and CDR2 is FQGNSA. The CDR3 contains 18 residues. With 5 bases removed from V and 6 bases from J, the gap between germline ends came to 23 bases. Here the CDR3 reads CASSLSPQMYPGNSPLHF. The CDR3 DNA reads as TGTGCCAGCAGCCTTAGCCCCCAGATGTACCCCGGTAATTCACCCCTCCACTTT.

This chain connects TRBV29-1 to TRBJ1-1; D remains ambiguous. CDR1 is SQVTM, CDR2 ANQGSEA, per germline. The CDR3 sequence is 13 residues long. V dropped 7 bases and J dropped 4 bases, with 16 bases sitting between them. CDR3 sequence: CSAPKGGLTEAFF. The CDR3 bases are TGCAGCGCCCCAAAAGGAGGACTCACTGAAGCTTTCTTT.

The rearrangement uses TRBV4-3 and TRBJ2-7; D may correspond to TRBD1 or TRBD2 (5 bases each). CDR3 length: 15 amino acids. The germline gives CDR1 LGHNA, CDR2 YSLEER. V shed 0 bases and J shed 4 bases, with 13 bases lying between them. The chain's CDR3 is CASSQEEAREYEQYF. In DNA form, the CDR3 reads TGCGCCAGCAGCCAAGAAGAGGCCAGGGAGTACGAGCAGTACTTC.

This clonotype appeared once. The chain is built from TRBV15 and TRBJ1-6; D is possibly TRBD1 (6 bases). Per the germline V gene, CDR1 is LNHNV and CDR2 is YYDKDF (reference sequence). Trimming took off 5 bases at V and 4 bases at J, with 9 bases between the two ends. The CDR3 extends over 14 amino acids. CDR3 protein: CATSGTGYNSPLHF. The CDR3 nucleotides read TGTGCCACCAGCGGAACAGGGTATAATTCACCCCTCCACTTT.

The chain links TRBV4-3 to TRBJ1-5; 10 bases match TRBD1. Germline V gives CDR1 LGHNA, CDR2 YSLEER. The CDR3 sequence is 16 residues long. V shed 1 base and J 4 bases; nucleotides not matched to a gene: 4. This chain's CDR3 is CASSQGGQGKNQPQHF. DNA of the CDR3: TGCGCCAGCAGCCAAGGGGGACAGGGGAAAAATCAGCCCCAGCATTTT.

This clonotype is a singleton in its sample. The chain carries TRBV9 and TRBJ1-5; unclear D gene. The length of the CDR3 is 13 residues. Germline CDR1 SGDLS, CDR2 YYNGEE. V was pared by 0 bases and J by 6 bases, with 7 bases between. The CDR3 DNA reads TGTGCCAGCAGCGTAGACCTGGCTCAGCCCCAGCATTTT. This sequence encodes CASSVDLAQPQHF.

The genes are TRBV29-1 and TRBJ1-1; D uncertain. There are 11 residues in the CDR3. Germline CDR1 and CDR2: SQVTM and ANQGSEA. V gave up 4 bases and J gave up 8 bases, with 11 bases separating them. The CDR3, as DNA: TGCAGCGTTGCTAGATCCTCCGAAGCTTTCTTT. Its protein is CSVARSSEAFF.

CDR3 nucleotide sequence: TGTGCCAGCAGCCAGGGCGGGACACCAGATCAGCCCCAGCATTTT. As protein: CASSQGGTPDQPQHF. This sequence joins TRBV7-9 and TRBJ1-5, with a possible D match to TRBD1 (6 bases). V lost 5 bases and J 5 bases, leaving 16 bases between the germline ends. Germline CDR1 SEHNR, CDR2 FQNEAQ (reference sequence). The CDR3 runs 15 residues.

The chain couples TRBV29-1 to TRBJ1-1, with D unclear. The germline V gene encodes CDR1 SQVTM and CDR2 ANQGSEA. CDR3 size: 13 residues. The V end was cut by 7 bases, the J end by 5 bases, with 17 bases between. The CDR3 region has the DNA TGCAGCGCTTGGAGAGGGATGAGTACTGAAGCTTTCTTT. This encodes CSAWRGMSTEAFF.

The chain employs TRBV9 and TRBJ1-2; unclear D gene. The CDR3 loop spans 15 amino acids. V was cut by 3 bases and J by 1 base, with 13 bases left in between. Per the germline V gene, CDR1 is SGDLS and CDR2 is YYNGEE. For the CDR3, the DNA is TGTGCCAGCAGCGCCTCTTCGACGAATAACTATGGCTACACCTTC. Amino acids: CASSASSTNNYGYTF. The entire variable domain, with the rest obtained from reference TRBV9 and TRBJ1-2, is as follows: DSGVTQTPKHLITATGQRVTLRCSPRSGDLSVYWYQQSLDQGLQFLIQYYNGEERAKGNILERFSAQQFPDLHSELNLSSLELGDSALYFCASSASSTNNYGYTFGSGTRLTVV.

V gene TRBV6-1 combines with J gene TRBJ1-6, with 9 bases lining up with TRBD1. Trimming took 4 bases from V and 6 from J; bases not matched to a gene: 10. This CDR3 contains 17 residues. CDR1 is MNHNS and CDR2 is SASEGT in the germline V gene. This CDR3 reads CASSVETGGAVNSPLHF. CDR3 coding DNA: TGTGCCAGCAGTGTTGAAACAGGGGGCGCAGTTAATTCACCCCTCCACTTT.

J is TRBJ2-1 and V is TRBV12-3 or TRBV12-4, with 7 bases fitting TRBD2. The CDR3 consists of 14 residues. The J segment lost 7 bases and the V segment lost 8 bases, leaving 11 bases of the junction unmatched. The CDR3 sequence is CASRGGGYGNEQFF. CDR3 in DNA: TGTGCCAGCCGCGGGGGAGGTTACGGGAATGAGCAGTTCTTC.

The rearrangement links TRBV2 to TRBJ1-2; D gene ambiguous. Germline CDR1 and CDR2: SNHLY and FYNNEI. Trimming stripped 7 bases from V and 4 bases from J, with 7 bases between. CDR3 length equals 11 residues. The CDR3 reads CASTLLYGYTF. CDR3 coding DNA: TGTGCCAGCACCTTACTCTATGGCTACACCTTC.

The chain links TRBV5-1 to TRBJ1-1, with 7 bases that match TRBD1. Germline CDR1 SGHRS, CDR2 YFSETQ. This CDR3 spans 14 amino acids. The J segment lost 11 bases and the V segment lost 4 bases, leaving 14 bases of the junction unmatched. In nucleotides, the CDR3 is TGCGCCAGCAGCCCCCAGGGGGAAGGAGGTACGGCTTTCTTT. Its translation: CASSPQGEGGTAFF.

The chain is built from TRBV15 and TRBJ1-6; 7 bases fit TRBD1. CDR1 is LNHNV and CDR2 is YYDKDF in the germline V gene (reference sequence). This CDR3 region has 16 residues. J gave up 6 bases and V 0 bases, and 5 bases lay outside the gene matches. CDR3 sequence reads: CATSRDLGTVNSPLHF. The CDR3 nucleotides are TGTGCCACCAGCAGAGATCTGGGGACAGTTAATTCACCCCTCCACTTT.